The rows below give T cell receptor beta chains drawn from one sample of a study of blood T cell repertoires in COVID-19. Sequencing used immunoSEQ multiplex PCR; TCRdb keeps in-frame clones, though not all of them. The profile shows 95,000 or so clones, roughly 81% of them singletons. Sequenced input: peripheral blood. These receptors all come from a man at least 80 years old with COVID-19, enrolled during active disease. CDR3s include the opening cysteine and the closing phenylalanine or tryptophan. The order of the fields is V gene, D gene, clone size, J gene, CDR3 protein, CDR3 DNA. The D gene is left open where the match is weak. For some rows the clone size is stated as once, few or many, or as a class when expanded; others skip it.

V: TRBV2
D: -
size: -
J: TRBJ2-5
CDR3: CASRARHRSQYQETQYF
DNA: TGTGCCAGCAGAGCTAGGCACAGGAGCCAATACCAAGAGACCCAGTACTTC

V: TRBV2
D: TRBD1
size: -
J: TRBJ2-7
CDR3: CASSELGTDYEQYF
DNA: TGTGCCAGCAGTGAACTTGGGACAGACTACGAGCAGTACTTC

V: TRBV2
D: -
size: -
J: TRBJ2-7
CDR3: CASSVNIYEQYF
DNA: TGTGCCAGCAGTGTCAACATCTACGAGCAGTACTTC

V: TRBV27
D: -
size: -
J: TRBJ1-1
CDR3: CASSLFGSDTEAFF
DNA: TGTGCCAGCAGTTTATTCGGTAGTGACACTGAAGCTTTCTTT

V: TRBV6-2/TRBV6-3
D: TRBD1
size: -
J: TRBJ2-7
CDR3: CASSAYRQGSYEQYF
DNA: TGTGCCAGCAGTGCCTATCGACAGGGGTCCTACGAGCAGTACTTC

V: TRBV5-6
D: TRBD2
size: -
J: TRBJ2-3
CDR3: CASSSYIPTSQSTDTQYF
DNA: TGTGCCAGCAGTTCATATATCCCGACTAGCCAGAGCACAGATACGCAGTATTTT

V: TRBV5-1
D: -
size: -
J: TRBJ2-6
CDR3: CASTIGPSGANVLTF
DNA: TGCGCCAGCACCATTGGGCCCTCTGGGGCCAACGTCCTGACTTTC

V: TRBV4-1
D: TRBD2
size: -
J: TRBJ2-1
CDR3: CASSQGLAENEQFF
DNA: TGCGCCAGCAGCCAAGGACTAGCAGAAAATGAGCAGTTCTTC

V: TRBV18
D: TRBD1
size: -
J: TRBJ1-6
CDR3: CASSAGTAANSPLHF
DNA: TGTGCCAGCTCAGCCGGGACAGCAGCTAATTCACCCCTCCACTTT

V: TRBV6-6
D: TRBD1
size: -
J: TRBJ1-6
CDR3: CATRTGWNSPLHF
DNA: TGTGCCACCAGGACAGGGTGGAATTCACCCCTCCACTTT

V: TRBV2
D: TRBD2
size: once
J: TRBJ2-5
CDR3: CASSEASGREETQYF
DNA: TGTGCCAGCAGTGAAGCTAGCGGGAGGGAAGAGACCCAGTACTTC

V: TRBV2
D: -
size: -
J: TRBJ2-7
CDR3: CASTTRVLGEQYF
DNA: TGTGCCAGCACCACCCGGGTCTTGGGCGAGCAGTACTTC

V: TRBV19
D: TRBD1
size: -
J: TRBJ1-2
CDR3: CASSDSPGQGLYGYTF
DNA: TGTGCCAGTAGTGATTCACCGGGACAGGGACTATATGGCTACACCTTC

V: TRBV19
D: -
size: -
J: TRBJ1-5
CDR3: CASSIKRSSNQPQHF
DNA: TGTGCCAGTAGTATAAAACGCAGTAGCAATCAGCCCCAGCATTTT

V: TRBV7-2
D: TRBD1
size: -
J: TRBJ1-2
CDR3: CASSLIGGQDGYTF
DNA: TGTGCCAGCAGCTTAATAGGTGGACAGGATGGCTACACCTTC

V: TRBV19
D: -
size: once
J: TRBJ1-6
CDR3: CASSLTSNSPLHF
DNA: TGTGCCAGTAGTCTAACTTCAAATTCACCCCTCCACTTT

V: TRBV7-9
D: -
size: -
J: TRBJ2-1
CDR3: CASSREVQQFF
DNA: TGTGCCAGCAGCCGAGAAGTTCAACAGTTCTTC

V: TRBV9
D: -
size: -
J: TRBJ1-4
CDR3: CASSPLSGANEKLFF
DNA: TGTGCCAGCAGCCCACTATCGGGGGCTAATGAAAAACTGTTTTTT

V: TRBV10-2
D: TRBD2
size: -
J: TRBJ2-1
CDR3: CASSEGRGGPAYNEQFF
DNA: TGCGCCAGCAGTGAAGGGCGGGGGGGCCCCGCCTACAATGAGCAGTTCTTC

V: TRBV18
D: TRBD2
size: -
J: TRBJ2-1
CDR3: CASSLSSGGANEQFF
DNA: TGTGCCAGCTCACTTTCCAGCGGGGGGGCCAATGAGCAGTTCTTC

V: TRBV29-1
D: TRBD2
size: -
J: TRBJ2-3
CDR3: CSGGTSGMWEDTQYF
DNA: TGCAGCGGTGGGACTAGCGGGATGTGGGAAGATACGCAGTATTTT

V: TRBV3-1/TRBV3-2
D: -
size: -
J: TRBJ1-3
CDR3: CASSATGLGNTIYF
DNA: TGTGCCAGCAGCGCAACAGGGTTGGGAAACACCATATATTTT

V: TRBV5-1
D: -
size: once
J: TRBJ1-1
CDR3: CASSLDGGRTEAFF
DNA: TGCGCCAGCAGCTTGGATGGGGGCCGTACTGAAGCTTTCTTT

V: TRBV19
D: -
size: once
J: TRBJ1-5
CDR3: CASSMGEGRNQPQHF
DNA: TGTGCCAGTAGTATGGGCGAGGGTAGGAATCAGCCCCAGCATTTT

V: TRBV18
D: TRBD2
size: few
J: TRBJ2-3
CDR3: CASSPGTSGGAADTQYF
DNA: TGTGCCAGCTCACCGGGGACTAGCGGGGGGGCCGCAGATACGCAGTATTTT

V: TRBV28
D: TRBD1
size: -
J: TRBJ2-7
CDR3: CASSLRGQGPSYEQYF
DNA: TGTGCCAGCAGTTTAAGGGGACAGGGGCCTTCCTACGAGCAGTACTTC

V: TRBV3-1/TRBV3-2
D: TRBD2
size: -
J: TRBJ2-5
CDR3: CASSQEASGRETQYF
DNA: TGTGCCAGCAGCCAAGAGGCTAGCGGGAGAGAGACCCAGTACTTC

V: TRBV7-2
D: -
size: -
J: TRBJ1-4
CDR3: CASSPQPGGNGEKLFF
DNA: TGTGCCAGCAGCCCTCAGCCTGGGGGGAATGGAGAAAAACTGTTTTTT

V: TRBV28
D: -
size: -
J: TRBJ1-1
CDR3: CASSLIGEPEAFF
DNA: TGTGCCAGCAGTTTAATAGGGGAACCTGAAGCTTTCTTT

V: TRBV7-6
D: TRBD2
size: -
J: TRBJ2-5
CDR3: CASSSPGLAGPTQYF
DNA: TGTGCCAGCAGCTCCCCGGGACTAGCGGGACCCACCCAGTACTTC

V: TRBV6-5
D: -
size: -
J: TRBJ2-2
CDR3: CAVGAGVVGELFF
DNA: TGTGCGGTGGGTGCAGGTGTGGTCGGGGAGCTGTTTTTT

V: TRBV6-5
D: TRBD1
size: -
J: TRBJ1-1
CDR3: CASSTPGTGSTEAFF
DNA: TGTGCCAGCAGTACTCCCGGGACAGGCTCCACTGAAGCTTTCTTT

V: TRBV11-2
D: -
size: -
J: TRBJ2-3
CDR3: CASSFLTGTDTQYF
DNA: TGTGCCAGCAGCTTTCTTACAGGGACAGATACGCAGTATTTT

V: TRBV27
D: -
size: -
J: TRBJ1-6
CDR3: CASRLQGFHSSPLHF
DNA: TGTGCCAGCAGGCTCCAGGGGTTCCATAGTTCACCCCTCCACTTT

V: TRBV4-3
D: TRBD1
size: -
J: TRBJ1-4
CDR3: CASSQSYGTGEKLFF
DNA: TGCGCCAGCAGCCAATCATACGGGACAGGGGAAAAACTGTTTTTT

V: TRBV7-8
D: TRBD1
size: few
J: TRBJ1-1
CDR3: CASSADRGSSTEAFF
DNA: TGTGCCAGCAGCGCGGACAGGGGATCGAGCACTGAAGCTTTCTTT

V: TRBV4-1
D: -
size: -
J: TRBJ2-7
CDR3: CASSQELAGQSYEQYF
DNA: TGCGCCAGCAGCCAAGAGTTGGCGGGACAGAGCTACGAGCAGTACTTC

V: TRBV15
D: TRBD2
size: -
J: TRBJ2-2
CDR3: CATSGTSGRLTGELFF
DNA: TGTGCCACCAGCGGAACTAGCGGGAGACTTACCGGGGAGCTGTTTTTT

V: TRBV6-5
D: -
size: -
J: TRBJ1-5
CDR3: CASSYLRTGQPQHF
DNA: TGTGCCAGCAGTTACCTCCGGACGGGGCAGCCCCAGCATTTT

V: TRBV7-3
D: TRBD1
size: -
J: TRBJ1-1
CDR3: CASSPNRGHGTEAFF
DNA: TGTGCCAGCAGCCCTAACAGGGGGCATGGCACTGAAGCTTTCTTT

V: TRBV19
D: -
size: few
J: TRBJ2-3
CDR3: CASSRQETTDTQYF
DNA: TGTGCCAGTAGTAGACAGGAAACCACAGATACGCAGTATTTT

V: TRBV6-2/TRBV6-3
D: -
size: -
J: TRBJ1-1
CDR3: CASSYSRLLNTEAFF
DNA: TGTGCCAGCAGTTATTCTAGGCTGCTGAACACTGAAGCTTTCTTT

V: TRBV4-1
D: TRBD1
size: -
J: TRBJ2-7
CDR3: CASSQDRGTGPYEQYF
DNA: TGCGCCAGCAGCCAAGATAGAGGGACAGGGCCCTACGAGCAGTACTTC

V: TRBV19
D: -
size: once
J: TRBJ1-6
CDR3: CASSRQGNSPLHF
DNA: TGTGCCAGTAGTCGGCAGGGTAACTCACCCCTCCACTTT

V: TRBV4-2
D: -
size: -
J: TRBJ1-1
CDR3: CASSQEVTMNTEAFF
DNA: TGTGCCAGCAGCCAAGAGGTGACTATGAACACTGAAGCTTTCTTT

V: TRBV19
D: TRBD2
size: -
J: TRBJ2-7
CDR3: CASSIGTRTSGRAYEQYF
DNA: TGTGCCAGTAGTATCGGCACCCGAACTAGCGGGAGGGCCTACGAGCAGTACTTC

V: TRBV7-9
D: -
size: -
J: TRBJ2-7
CDR3: CASSFQWEQYF
DNA: TGTGCCAGCAGCTTCCAGTGGGAGCAGTACTTC

V: TRBV7-8
D: -
size: -
J: TRBJ2-5
CDR3: CASSRGGGKTQYF
DNA: TGTGCCAGCAGCCGAGGGGGAGGAAAGACCCAGTACTTC

V: TRBV5-1
D: -
size: -
J: TRBJ1-5
CDR3: CASSLEQGSQPQHF
DNA: TGCGCCAGCAGCTTGGAACAGGGTAGTCAGCCCCAGCATTTT

V: TRBV5-1
D: TRBD1
size: -
J: TRBJ2-1
CDR3: CASSPRQGQNEQFF
DNA: TGCGCCAGCAGCCCCCGACAGGGGCAGAATGAGCAGTTCTTC

V: TRBV6-1
D: TRBD1
size: -
J: TRBJ2-7
CDR3: CASSARRGTGAGAEQYF
DNA: TGTGCCAGCAGTGCGCGCCGGGGGACAGGGGCTGGGGCCGAGCAGTACTTC

V: TRBV6-6
D: -
size: few
J: TRBJ2-5
CDR3: CASSPQLVVAETQYF
DNA: TGTGCCAGCAGTCCCCAACTAGTCGTGGCAGAGACCCAGTACTTC

V: TRBV5-6
D: -
size: -
J: TRBJ1-6
CDR3: CASSSSQRGSYNSPLHF
DNA: TGTGCCAGCAGCTCCTCCCAGAGGGGGTCCTATAATTCACCCCTCCACTTT